A selection of T cell receptor beta chains follows, all from one sample in a study of CD8 T cells in ankylosing spondylitis. TCRdb itself ran the 5' RACE reads through MiXCR, one entry per CDR3 protein. The sample comprises more than 650,000 distinct CDR3 sequences, over 9.5% of which are singletons, and less than 0.65% rests with the top ten. Sequencing input: blood, either unsorted or a sorted T cell fraction (not recorded which). The receptor source for this set is a male donor with ankylosing spondylitis. The CDR3 runs from the conserved cysteine through the conserved F or W. D genes are given only for firm matches. Only some rows state a clone size, as once, few, many or a class for expanded clones.

size: many
J: TRBJ1-2
V: TRBV20-1
D: .
CDR3: CSALAGSHHLGYTF
DNA: TGCAGTGCTTTAGCTGGGTCCCATCATCTTGGCTACACCTTC

size: many
J: TRBJ1-2
V: TRBV20-1
D: TRBD1
CDR3: CSAKRQGLGYTF
DNA: TGCAGTGCTAAAAGACAGGGGCTCGGCTACACCTTC

size: .
J: TRBJ1-1
V: TRBV29-1
D: .
CDR3: CSVEAGLNTEAFF
DNA: TGCAGCGTTGAGGCGGGGCTGAACACTGAAGCTTTCTTT

size: many
J: TRBJ1-2
V: TRBV7-9
D: .
CDR3: CASSLAQGRNGYTF
DNA: TGTGCCAGCAGCTTAGCGCAGGGGCGGAATGGCTACACCTTC

size: .
J: TRBJ1-1
V: TRBV4-2
D: .
CDR3: CASSQPDKNTEAFF
DNA: TGTGCCAGCAGCCAGCCAGACAAGAACACTGAAGCTTTCTTT

size: few
J: TRBJ2-7
V: TRBV20-1
D: TRBD1
CDR3: CSAPQGRRTGNYEQYF
DNA: TGCAGTGCTCCACAAGGCCGAAGGACAGGGAACTACGAGCAGTACTTC

size: .
J: TRBJ1-1
V: TRBV6-5
D: .
CDR3: CASISRGTEAFF
DNA: TGTGCCAGCATTAGCCGGGGGACTGAAGCTTTCTTT

size: .
J: TRBJ2-7
V: TRBV20-1
D: .
CDR3: CSARLYPSRYEQYF
DNA: TGCAGTGCTAGATTATACCCGTCGAGATACGAGCAGTACTTC

size: many
J: TRBJ1-1
V: TRBV29-1
D: TRBD1
CDR3: CSVEDIWPGGTEAFF
DNA: TGCAGCGTTGAAGATATTTGGCCAGGGGGGACTGAAGCTTTCTTT

size: few
J: TRBJ2-1
V: TRBV12-3/TRBV12-4
D: .
CDR3: CASSPWGRHSYNEQFF
DNA: TGTGCCAGCAGCCCGTGGGGGCGGCACTCCTACAATGAGCAGTTCTTC

size: .
J: TRBJ1-6
V: TRBV6-1
D: .
CDR3: CASTSGVYNSPLHF
DNA: TGTGCCAGCACCTCCGGGGTCTATAATTCACCCCTCCACTTT